The 17 T cell receptor beta chains in this list originate from one sample, sequenced in a study of blood T cell repertoires in COVID-19 (dated by TCRdb to 2018 to 2020). Library preparation employed the immunoSEQ multiplex PCR assay. TCRdb provides this immuneACCESS table in a form limited to in-frame rearrangements. Some clones are lacking; in checked studies, under half of them reflect an unresolved V gene, and why the rest are absent is not known. The sample table contains hundreds of thousands of clones; only one count was recorded for nearly 90% of them. The ten most abundant clones make up about 12% of the sample. Source material: peripheral blood. These receptors were obtained from a woman between 18 and 30 years old who had recovered from COVID-19.

The chain combines TRBV7-9 with TRBJ1-1, with no clear D. Trimming cost V 1 base and J 0 bases, with 6 bases left between them. Per the germline V gene, CDR1 is SEHNR and CDR2 is FQNEAQ (reference sequence). The CDR3 extends over 14 amino acids. The chain's CDR3 is CASSLDFMNTEAFF. Written as DNA, the CDR3 is TGTGCCAGCAGCTTAGACTTTATGAACACTGAAGCTTTCTTT.

This clone has more than one count but fewer than ten. The chain combines TRBV7-6 with TRBJ2-7, with 8 bases fitting TRBD2. The junction had 8 bases not matched to a gene; V was cut back by 2 bases and J by 5 bases. Germline V gives CDR1 SGHVS, CDR2 FNYEAQ. The CDR3 runs to 15 residues. In DNA, the CDR3 is TGTGCCAGCAGCTTATGGGTAGCGGGATCCCACGAGCAGTACTTC. It codes for CASSLWVAGSHEQYF.

The chain carries TRBV2 and TRBJ2-7, with 7 nucleotides matching TRBD2. V dropped 7 bases and J dropped 5; count of bases not matched to a gene: 5. This CDR3 comprises 12 residues. From germline, CDR1 is SNHLY and CDR2 FYNNEI. The CDR3 DNA sequence: TGTGCCAGCACGGAGCGGGACCACGAGCAGTACTTC. The encoded protein is CASTERDHEQYF. The variable domain in full, with the rest retrieved from reference TRBV2 and TRBJ2-7, is EPEVTQTPSHQVTQMGQEVILRCVPISNHLYFYWYRQILGQKVEFLVSFYNNEISEKSEIFDDQFSVERPDGSNFTLKIRSTKLEDSAMYFCASTERDHEQYFGPGTRLTVT.

The chain employs TRBV6-5 and TRBJ2-7; 12 nucleotides agree with TRBD1. This CDR3 is 15 amino acids long. Germline V gene data show CDR1 as MNHEY and CDR2 as SVGAGI. J gave up 6 bases and V 6 bases, and 9 bases lay outside the gene matches. Here the CDR3 reads CASRPPGQGAGEQYF. In DNA form, the CDR3 reads TGTGCCAGCAGGCCACCGGGACAGGGGGCCGGCGAGCAGTACTTC.

The chain joins TRBV7-2 to TRBJ2-1; 8 bases agree with TRBD2. The CDR3 is 18 residues long. The V gene end was trimmed by 4 bases and the J gene end by 6 bases; junction bases not matched to a gene: 17. The germline V gene encodes CDR1 SGHTA and CDR2 FQGNSA. CDR3 sequence reads: CASSSLLAIAGKSNEQFF. CDR3 nucleotide sequence: TGTGCCAGCAGCTCCCTCTTGGCGATAGCGGGAAAATCCAATGAGCAGTTCTTC.

The chain has TRBV14 and TRBJ1-1; D gene unclear. The CDR3 has 13 residues. The V end was cut by 1 base, the J end by 0 bases, with 3 bases between. The germline CDR1 and CDR2 sequences are SGHDN and FVKESK. The CDR3 here is CASSQALNTEAFF. CDR3 DNA: TGTGCCAGCAGCCAAGCTCTGAACACTGAAGCTTTCTTT.

V and J are TRBV28 and TRBJ1-1; 10 bases are a match to TRBD1. Germline assignment: CDR1 MDHEN and CDR2 SYDVKM. This CDR3 has 17 amino acids. After removal of 1 base from V and 1 base from J, the junction contained 6 bases not matched to a gene. CDR3 sequence: CASSLYWDRGSNTEAFF. The CDR3 region has the DNA TGTGCCAGCAGTTTATACTGGGACAGGGGTTCGAACACTGAAGCTTTCTTT.

As DNA, the CDR3 is TGTGCCAGCAGTCCCGATGGGGGAGGGATAAGCACAGATACGCAGTATTTT. This encodes CASSPDGGGISTDTQYF. The V and J genes are TRBV28 and TRBJ2-3; 7 bases agree with TRBD2. CDR3 length: 17 amino acids. V dropped 5 bases and J dropped 0; count of bases not matched to a gene: 11. From germline, CDR1 is MDHEN and CDR2 SYDVKM. Complete variable domain (other parts from reference TRBV28 and TRBJ2-3): DVKVTQSSRYLVKRTGEKVFLECVQDMDHENMFWYRQDPGLGLRLIYFSYDVKMKEKGDIPEGYSVSREKKERFSLILESASTNQTSMYLCASSPDGGGISTDTQYFGPGTRLTVL.

The chain has TRBV2 and TRBJ1-3; D gene unclear. The V gene lost 7 bases and the J gene lost 1 base, with 8 bases spanning the gap. Germline values: CDR1 SNHLY, CDR2 FYNNEI. The CDR3 is 13 amino acids. The CDR3 nucleotides read TGTGCCAGCACTCGGGGATCTGGAAACACCATATATTTT. Amino acids: CASTRGSGNTIYF.

The rearrangement joins TRBV18 to TRBJ2-3; D is possibly TRBD2 (5 bases). Germline V gives CDR1 KGHSH, CDR2 LQKENI. The V gene lost 2 bases and the J gene lost 14 bases, with 14 bases spanning the gap. The CDR3 sequence is 12 residues long. CDR3 DNA sequence: TGTGCCAGCTCACCATACGAGGGTTTGTGGTATTTT. It yields the protein CASSPYEGLWYF.

The chain joins TRBV7-2 to TRBJ1-1, with 8 positions matching TRBD1. This CDR3 is 13 amino acids long. The V and J ends lost 5 bases and 6 bases, in that order; junction bases with no gene match: 5. CDR1 and CDR2 (germline): SGHTA, FQGNSA. The CDR3 is CASSQDRVAEAFF. CDR3 in DNA: TGTGCCAGCAGCCAGGACAGGGTGGCTGAAGCTTTCTTT. The complete variable domain, with remaining parts taken from reference TRBV7-2 and TRBJ1-1, reads GAGVSQSPSNKVTEKGKDVELRCDPISGHTALYWYRQSLGQGLEFLIYFQGNSAPDKSGLPSDRFSAERTGGSVSTLTIQRTQQEDSAVYLCASSQDRVAEAFFGQGTRLTVV.

This clone has a handful of counts. This sequence joins TRBV6-1 and TRBJ1-5; the D is unclear. Trimming stripped 3 bases from V and 6 bases from J, with 9 bases between. Germline CDR1 MNHNS, CDR2 SASEGT. This CDR3 has 13 residues. CDR3 loop: CASSEVWSQPQHF. The CDR3 DNA sequence: TGTGCCAGCAGTGAGGTATGGAGTCAGCCCCAGCATTTT.

V and J are TRBV4-3 and TRBJ1-2, with D possibly TRBD1 on 5 matching bases. The CDR3 spans 17 residues. Per the germline V gene, CDR1 is LGHNA and CDR2 is YSLEER. Trimming cost V 0 bases and J 3 bases, with 17 bases left between them. CDR3 DNA sequence: TGCGCCAGCAGCCAAGATACGGGGGGACCACTTTACTATGGCTACACCTTC. It specifies CASSQDTGGPLYYGYTF.

The V gene is TRBV4-1, the J gene TRBJ2-3, with D possibly TRBD2 on 6 matching bases. CDR1 MGHRA and CDR2 YSYEKL come from the germline V gene. The CDR3 sequence is 15 residues long. With 4 bases removed from V and 3 bases from J, the gap between germline ends came to 14 bases. The CDR3 spells CASSLTGLLTDTQYF. CDR3 in DNA: TGCGCCAGCAGCCTAACAGGACTACTTACAGATACGCAGTATTTT.

This clone was observed a few times. The rearrangement joins TRBV6-5 to TRBJ2-2; possible D gene TRBD2, 6 bases. The CDR3 is 15 residues long. Between the trimmed V and J ends, which lost 7 bases and 0 bases, there was a span of 12 bases. Germline CDR1 and CDR2: MNHEY and SVGAGI. CDR3 loop: CASTRTTSNTGELFF. DNA for the CDR3: TGTGCCAGCACCCGGACTACTTCGAACACCGGGGAGCTGTTTTTT.

The CDR3 nucleotides read TGTGCCAGCAGCACTAGCAGGGAAGCGAACTATGGCTACACCTTC. This translates into CASSTSREANYGYTF. This chain joins TRBV7-2 and TRBJ1-2, with a tentative D call TRBD1 (5 bases). The CDR3 loop spans 15 amino acids. The germline CDR1 and CDR2 sequences are SGHTA and FQGNSA. Trimming took off 5 bases at V and 2 bases at J, with 15 bases between the two ends.

This clone has just one count. The V call is TRBV5-6, the J call TRBJ1-1, with D possibly matching TRBD1 (6 bases). Germline V lookup: CDR1 SGHDT, CDR2 YYEEEE. CDR3 size: 16 residues. Trimming removed 0 bases at V and 2 bases at J, with 14 bases between. CDR3 residues: CASSLAWGQINTEAFF. Here the CDR3 DNA reads TGTGCCAGCAGCTTGGCCTGGGGACAAATTAACACTGAAGCTTTCTTT.